This TCR beta chain appears in the sequencing data of a study of OX40 agonist ivuxolimab in advanced cancers. Across the study: Patients received ivuxolimab, an intravenous treatment, every 2 weeks at 0.01 to 10 mg/kg. Cancers in dose escalation were hepatocellular, melanoma, renal cell and head and neck.

With regard to this clone: Antigen unknown.

Sequenced by immunoSEQ multiplex PCR; TCRdb stores in-frame clones only, minus some. The sample records about 64,000 clones, approximately 89% being singletons. General study points: The antigens recognized by the expanded peripheral T cells, that is their antigen specificity, were not determined.

Specimen: CD4+ or CD8+ T cells sorted from blood, collected in a trial of the OX40 agonist ivuxolimab. This TCR came from an adult with an advanced solid tumor such as melanoma, head and neck, liver or kidney cancer.

CDR3 residues: CASSQAQGFLQPQHF. The CDR3 DNA follows: TGTGCCAGCAGCCAAGCCCAGGGGTTCTTGCAGCCCCAGCATTTT. The rearrangement uses TRBV4-2 and TRBJ1-5; a weak D match, TRBD1 (6 bases). This CDR3 region has 15 residues. Germline assignment: CDR1 LGHNA and CDR2 YNFKEQ. Trimming shortened V by 1 base and J by 7 bases, and 14 bases separated the two germline ends.